The next 28 T cell receptor beta chains were all read from a single sample in a study of Graves' ophthalmopathy and Graves' hyperthyroidism (dated by TCRdb to 2017 to 2018). The instrument given in TCRdb is Illumina HiSeq 2000. For repertoire sequencing, TCR beta CDR3 regions were amplified from RNA transcripts. The first round was an RT-PCR using HTBI primers with the Qiagen OneStep RT-PCR kit, and this first round was followed by a second-round multiplex PCR, then size selection and purification. Through fastp at Q25 and MiXCR, TCRdb rebuilt clones from the public reads, retaining in-frame beta chains. CDR3 protein duplicates are merged, each entry listing the most common genes and DNA. The sample includes about 700,000 distinct CDR3 sequences, with about 44% observed a single time. Jointly, the top ten make up 40% to 45% of the sample. Sequencing input: peripheral blood. Receptor source: an adult man with Graves' ophthalmopathy.

This clonotype has more than one count but fewer than ten. CDR3 sequence reads: CASSPEPGTGELFF. CDR3 bases: TGTGCCAGCAGCCCCGAGCCCGGGACCGGGGAGCTGTTTTTT. The chain couples TRBV25-1 to TRBJ2-2; D gene ambiguous. Germline V CDR1 and CDR2: MGHDK, SYGVNS. This CDR3 region has 14 residues. The ends were cut back, 6 bases at V and 5 bases at J, with 13 bases in the middle.

This clonotype was found a few times. V and J are TRBV11-2 and TRBJ1-2; D unclear. V lost 5 bases, J lost 7 bases, and 20 bases lay in between. Germline V lookup: CDR1 SGHAT, CDR2 FQNNGV. This CDR3 contains 15 residues. CDR3 bases: TGTGCCAGCAGCCCCTCGGGAAGAACGGATCGTGGCTACACCTTC. Protein product: CASSPSGRTDRGYTF.

The chain employs TRBV11-2 and TRBJ2-5; D remains ambiguous. The V gene lost 5 bases and the J gene lost 5 bases, with 12 bases spanning the gap. CDR3 length: 13 residues. Germline V gene lookup returns CDR1 SGHAT and CDR2 FQNNGV. CDR3 nucleotides: TGTGCCAGCAGCCGATTGACCCGTGAGACCCAGTACTTC. Amino acids: CASSRLTRETQYF.

This clonotype was seen a handful of times. The junction does not match germline at one end; this may be a read error. The chain links TRBV10-2 to TRBJ1-3, with 10 bases lining up with TRBD1. Per the germline V gene, CDR1 is WSHSY and CDR2 is SAAADI. This CDR3 comprises 13 residues. CDR3 protein: CASRDRGGNTIYF. The CDR3 DNA is TGTGCCAGCAGGGACAGGGGCGGAAACACCATATATTTT.

In this sample, this clonotype turned up many times. The chain combines TRBV9 with TRBJ1-6; 7 bases line up with TRBD1. From germline, CDR1 is SGDLS and CDR2 YYNGEE. This CDR3 region has 15 residues. The junction had 7 bases not matched to a gene; V was cut back by 4 bases and J by 6 bases. The CDR3 nucleotides are TGTGCCAGCAGCCTTAATCACAGGGGTAATTCACCCCTCCACTTT. Translated: CASSLNHRGNSPLHF.

The chain is built from TRBV10-2 and TRBJ1-6, with unresolved D. From germline, CDR1 is WSHSY and CDR2 SAAADI. The CDR3 is made up of 15 amino acids. Between the trimmed V and J ends, which lost 6 bases and 6 bases, there was a span of 15 bases. CDR3 coding DNA: TGCGCCAGCAGCCAAGAACCGGGTTCTAATTCACCCCTCCACTTT. As protein: CASSQEPGSNSPLHF.

This clonotype occurred many times. The J gene is TRBJ2-7, the V gene TRBV29-1; TRBD2 agrees at 8 bases. CDR1 is SQVTM, CDR2 ANQGSEA, per germline. The CDR3 totals 13 residues. With 6 bases clipped from V and 2 bases from J, the junction kept 6 bases outside the gene matches. CDR3 sequence (DNA): TGCAGCGTGGGGGGGACTAGTACCTACGAGCAGTACTTC. Translated: CSVGGTSTYEQYF.

This clonotype was recorded many times. V usage is TRBV6-5 and J usage is TRBJ1-6; D ambiguous. The germline V and J ends were trimmed by 5 bases and 14 bases, with 13 bases remaining between them. Per germline, CDR1 MNHEY and CDR2 SVGAGI. This CDR3 contains 12 residues. CDR3 amino acids: CASSDRTATLHF. In DNA form, the CDR3 reads TGTGCCAGCAGTGATCGGACGGCTACCCTCCACTTT.

The gene calls are TRBV11-1 and TRBJ2-3, with TRBD2 as a possible D gene (5 bases). This CDR3 region has 15 residues. V was cut by 5 bases and J by 8 bases, with 20 bases left in between. The germline gives CDR1 SGHAT, CDR2 FQDESV (reference sequence). CDR3 sequence (DNA): TGTGCCAGCAGCCCCAGCGGTCCCGTCCTGGGTACGCAGTATTTT. Amino acids: CASSPSGPVLGTQYF.

This clonotype was seen a handful of times. The rearrangement links TRBV29-1 to TRBJ2-7, with TRBD1 as a possible D gene (5 bases). The V gene's germline CDR1 is SQVTM and CDR2 ANQGSEA. Trimming pared 8 bases from V and 4 bases from J, leaving 15 bases between. The CDR3 is made up of 12 amino acids. The CDR3 region is CSLVGHGYEQYF. CDR3 sequence (DNA): TGCAGCTTAGTCGGACATGGGTACGAGCAGTACTTC.

The genes are TRBV10-3 and TRBJ1-2; 7 nucleotides match TRBD1. After removal of 10 bases from V and 3 bases from J, the junction contained 2 bases not matched to a gene. In germline, CDR1 is ENHRY, CDR2 SYGVKD. The length of the CDR3 is 11 residues. Here the CDR3 reads CATGQDYGYTF. CDR3 bases: TGTGCCACCGGACAGGACTATGGCTACACCTTC.

As to this clonotype: At one end, the junction sequence differs from germline, possibly due to a read error. The gene calls are TRBV15 and TRBJ1-4, with 7 bases fitting TRBD1. The CDR3 runs 15 residues. CDR1 is LNHNV and CDR2 is YYDKDF in the germline V gene (reference sequence). CDR3 region: CASTPAGQPNEKLFF. Here the CDR3 DNA reads TGCGCCAGCACGCCAGCGGGACAGCCTAATGAAAAACTGTTTTTT.

This clonotype was observed a few times. The chain has TRBV24-1 and TRBJ2-5, with 7 bases that match TRBD2. J lost 5 bases, V lost 1 base, and 6 bases had no gene match. The CDR3 contains 15 residues. CDR1 KGHDR and CDR2 SFDVKD come from the germline V gene. The CDR3 loop is CATSDLGGGAETQYF. The CDR3 coding sequence is TGTGCCACCAGTGATTTAGGCGGGGGAGCGGAGACCCAGTACTTC.

This clonotype was counted a few times. CDR3 coding DNA: TGTGCCAGCAGCTTGGGCAGGGCCGGCTACACCTTC. Amino acids: CASSLGRAGYTF. The chain joins TRBV5-5 to TRBJ1-2; maybe TRBD1 (5 bases). V was clipped by 0 bases and J by 8 bases, with 8 bases between them. The germline CDR1 and CDR2 sequences are SGHKS and YYEKEE (reference sequence). The CDR3 consists of 12 residues.

This clonotype was counted between two and nine times. This chain uses TRBV11-2 with TRBJ2-7; 10 bases line up with TRBD1. Germline lookup yields CDR1 SGHAT and CDR2 FQNNGV. The ends lost 4 bases at V and 5 bases at J; junction bases unmatched: 5. This CDR3 region has 14 residues. In DNA, the CDR3 is TGTGCCAGCAGCTCGGACAGGGGGTCGAACGAGCAGTACTTC. Amino acid sequence: CASSSDRGSNEQYF.

The chain joins TRBV7-9 to TRBJ1-5, with 10 bases matching TRBD1. J lost 16 bases, V lost 6 bases, and 9 bases had no gene match. Germline values: CDR1 SEHNR, CDR2 FQNEAQ (reference sequence). The CDR3 spans 12 residues. CDR3 amino acids: CASSPGTGVLHF. The CDR3 DNA reads as TGTGCCAGCAGTCCCGGGACAGGGGTTCTTCATTTT.

This clonotype has at least ten counts. This chain uses TRBV2 with TRBJ1-2, with D hard to call. The germline gives CDR1 SNHLY, CDR2 FYNNEI. V was shortened by 10 bases and J by 0 bases, with 12 bases between the two germline ends. The CDR3 length is 13 residues. The CDR3 is CATSEGTNYGYTF. CDR3 coding DNA: TGTGCCACCTCCGAGGGAACTAACTATGGCTACACCTTC.

This clonotype appeared a few times. J is TRBJ2-7 and V is TRBV2; unclear D gene. The V gene lost 10 bases and the J gene lost 5 bases, with 27 bases spanning the gap. CDR3 length equals 16 residues. Germline assignment: CDR1 SNHLY and CDR2 FYNNEI. The CDR3 region has the DNA TGTGCCACCGCTTCCGCCCGGGCCCAGCGACCGGACGAGCAGTACTTC. Protein product: CATASARAQRPDEQYF.

Remarks on this clonotype: This may come from a read error, since a much larger clone is one base off. The gene calls are TRBV7-9 and TRBJ2-7; 12 bases are a match to TRBD2. CDR3 length: 14 amino acids. The trim removed 2 bases at V and 4 bases at J, leaving 0 bases unmatched. CDR1 SEHNR and CDR2 FQNEAQ come from the germline V gene (reference sequence). The CDR3 nucleotides are TGTGCCAGCAGCTTACTAGCGGGAGGGTACGAGCAGTACGTC. Encoded protein: CASSLLAGGYEQYV.

There are a few counts of this clonotype. V and J are TRBV10-3 and TRBJ2-2; 8 bases are shared with TRBD1. Germline loops: CDR1 ENHRY, CDR2 SYGVKD. CDR3 length equals 18 residues. J gave up 5 bases and V 4 bases, and 15 bases lay outside the gene matches. CDR3 loop: CAISGGFSGGAGTGELFF. CDR3 nucleotide sequence: TGTGCCATCAGTGGAGGGTTTTCAGGGGGCGCAGGGACCGGGGAGCTGTTTTTT.

This clonotype was counted ten times or more. The chain is built from TRBV20-1 and TRBJ2-5; D call uncertain. CDR3 size: 14 residues. Between the trimmed V and J ends, which lost 1 base and 3 bases, there was a span of 12 bases. Germline values: CDR1 DFQATT, CDR2 SNEGSKA (reference sequence). The CDR3 nucleotides read TGCAGTGCTAGAGTTGGCGGAAGCAAAGAGACCCAGTACTTC. Amino acids: CSARVGGSKETQYF.

This clonotype was detected a few times. J is TRBJ2-6 and V is TRBV7-8, with 8 bases that match TRBD1. The CDR3 runs to 19 residues. CDR1 is SGHVS and CDR2 is FQNEAQ in the germline V gene. V was pared by 1 base and J by 0 bases, with 8 bases of the junction left unmatched. Here the CDR3 reads CASSLEARGRYSGANVLTF. The CDR3 DNA follows: TGTGCCAGCAGCTTAGAGGCCAGGGGGCGATACTCTGGGGCCAACGTCCTGACTTTC. Based on the CDR3 plus reference TRBV7-8 and TRBJ2-6, the full variable domain is GAGVSQSPRYKVAKRGQDVALRCDPISGHVSLFWYQQALGQGPEFLTYFQNEAQLDKSGLPSDRFFAERPEGSVSTLKIQRTQQEDSAVYLCASSLEARGRYSGANVLTFGAGSRLTVL.

This clonotype was detected a few times. The chain combines TRBV20-1 with TRBJ1-3, with 9 positions matching TRBD1. Germline lookup yields CDR1 DFQATT and CDR2 SNEGSKA (reference sequence). Losses at the gene ends were 5 bases for V and 4 bases for J; bases not matched to a gene: 0. The CDR3 contains 12 residues. In nucleotides, the CDR3 is TGCAGTGCTGGACAGGGGGGAAACACCATATATTTT. Its protein product is CSAGQGGNTIYF.

Concerning this clonotype: This likely comes from a read error, as the CDR3 has no conserved phenylalanine or tryptophan at its end. This chain uses TRBV7-8 with TRBJ1-1, with a weak D call TRBD1 (5 bases). The CDR3 sequence is 15 residues long. Trimming removed 5 bases at V and 3 bases at J, with 16 bases between. Germline V lookup: CDR1 SGHVS, CDR2 FQNEAQ. The CDR3 is CASSQERGGYTEAFL. The CDR3 nucleotides read TGTGCCAGCAGCCAAGAAAGGGGAGGCTACACTGAAGCTTTCCTT.

About this clonotype: This could be a read error, since a much larger clone is one nucleotide away. The chain couples TRBV29-1 to TRBJ2-7, with D perhaps TRBD1 (6 bases). With 7 bases removed from V and 6 bases from J, the gap between germline ends came to 13 bases. The CDR3 spans 11 residues. Germline values: CDR1 SQVTM, CDR2 ANQGSEA. As DNA, the CDR3 is TGCAGCGCGAGAAGCAGGGGCGAGCAGTACTTC. Its protein product is CSARSRGEQYF.

In its sample, this clonotype was seen a few times. This rearrangement joins TRBV20-1 to TRBJ1-5; weak D call: TRBD1 (6 bases). Germline CDR1 reads DFQATT; CDR2 reads SNEGSKA (reference sequence). V was trimmed by 8 bases and J by 4 bases, leaving 24 bases between them. This CDR3 has 16 amino acids. This CDR3 is CSFGGQINFGNQPQHF. For the CDR3, the DNA is TGCAGTTTCGGGGGGCAGATAAATTTTGGTAATCAGCCCCAGCATTTT.

This clonotype came up a few times. The V call is TRBV25-1, the J call TRBJ2-7; D gene unclear. V shed 5 bases and J shed 6 bases, with 8 bases lying between them. This CDR3 spans 11 amino acids. Germline V gives CDR1 MGHDK, CDR2 SYGVNS. The CDR3 reads CASSLKGEQYF. The CDR3 nucleotides read TGTGCCAGCAGTCTCAAGGGCGAGCAGTACTTC.

This sequence joins TRBV24-1 and TRBJ2-1; the match to TRBD2 covers 11 bases. CDR3 length equals 17 residues. Germline V gene data show CDR1 as KGHDR and CDR2 as SFDVKD. Trimming removed 2 bases from V and 2 bases from J; junction bases left unmatched: 4. CDR3 region: CATSDSGTSGTYNEQFF. The CDR3 bases are TGTGCCACCAGTGATTCGGGGACTAGCGGTACCTACAATGAGCAGTTCTTC.